A single sample gave rise to the 18 T cell receptor beta chains below, sequenced in a study of human T cells and chemical hapten exposure. Time point given: healthy volunteer bleed at 6 weeks. Unfractionated whole blood served as the source for total RNA extraction. In TCRdb, the RACE reads were re-called with MiXCR into one record per CDR3 protein. The table shows about 77,000 distinct CDR3 sequences, with around 9.3% occurring only once. Sequencing used whole blood. The receptor set was obtained from a female donor in good health. Some clones in this sample may be carry-over from other donors' samples.

This clonotype has ten or more counts. The chain links TRBV29-1 to TRBJ2-7, with 7 bases that match TRBD2. The CDR3 is 13 amino acids. Germline CDR1 SQVTM, CDR2 ANQGSEA. V dropped 3 bases and J dropped 6; count of bases not matched to a gene: 8. The CDR3: CSVEGGPGGEQYF. DNA for the CDR3: TGCAGCGTTGAGGGTGGTCCGGGGGGCGAGCAGTACTTC.

The chain has TRBV7-2 and TRBJ2-3; D possibly uses TRBD1 or TRBD2 (6 bases each). Germline-derived CDR1 and CDR2 are SGHTA and FQGNSA. The CDR3 covers 18 residues. Trimming stripped 4 bases from V and 5 bases from J, with 25 bases between. The DNA of the CDR3 is TGTGCCAGCAGCTCCTGGATATCAGGGGACTTTCCTGGAGATACGCAGTATTTT. This gives the protein CASSSWISGDFPGDTQYF.

This clonotype was recorded at least ten times. This rearrangement joins TRBV18 to TRBJ2-3, with D uncertain. Germline V lookup: CDR1 KGHSH, CDR2 LQKENI. Trimming cost V 6 bases and J 3 bases, with 10 bases left between them. The CDR3 sequence is 13 residues long. The DNA of the CDR3 is TGTGCCAGCTCGTCGGACCAGACAGATACGCAGTATTTT. Protein sequence: CASSSDQTDTQYF.

V is TRBV28 and J is TRBJ2-3; TRBD2 matches 11 bases. CDR1 MDHEN and CDR2 SYDVKM come from the germline V gene. The length of the CDR3 is 19 residues. The V and J ends lost 5 bases and 0 bases, in that order; junction bases with no gene match: 13. The DNA of the CDR3 is TGTGCCAGCAGTCCCGTAGCGGGGGGGCCCGAGTGGAGCACAGATACGCAGTATTTT. This sequence encodes CASSPVAGGPEWSTDTQYF.

This clonotype occurred many times. The chain couples TRBV27 to TRBJ2-7, with TRBD1 identical over 7 bases. The CDR3 runs to 14 residues. Looked up from germline, CDR1 is MNHEY and CDR2 is SMNVEV (reference sequence). V was clipped by 7 bases and J by 2 bases; unmatched bases: 8. The DNA of the CDR3 is TGTGCCAGCAAAACAACCGGGACAGCCTACGAGCAGTACTTC. It specifies CASKTTGTAYEQYF.

This clonotype turned up a few times. Germline and junction disagree at one end, which may indicate a read error. The rearrangement joins TRBV27 to TRBJ2-1; maybe TRBD1 (5 bases). CDR3 length: 11 amino acids. The germline V gene has CDR1 MNHEY and CDR2 SMNVEV (reference sequence). The CDR3 DNA sequence: TGTGCCAGCAGTTTAACAGGCCCCTGTGTTTTC. Protein: CASSLTGPCVF.

This clonotype came up a few times. The chain is built from TRBV6-1 and TRBJ1-5; 7 nucleotides line up with TRBD1. The CDR3 loop spans 18 amino acids. Germline CDR1 is MNHNS and CDR2 is SASEGT. V shed 0 bases, J shed 5 bases, and the junction held 13 bases outside the gene matches. CDR3 sequence: CASSEASYGTVRYQPQHF. The DNA of the CDR3 is TGTGCCAGCAGTGAAGCGTCTTATGGGACAGTACGCTATCAGCCCCAGCATTTT.

The rearrangement links TRBV6-2 or TRBV6-3 to TRBJ2-7, with no clear D. The CDR3 consists of 11 residues. V dropped 7 bases and J dropped 12 bases, with 16 bases sitting between them. Germline V lookup: CDR1 MNHEY, CDR2 SVGEGT. The CDR3 sequence: CASTERSRRYF. The CDR3 bases are TGTGCCAGCACCGAACGGAGCCGGAGGTACTTC.

This clonotype was picked up many times. The V call is TRBV18, the J call TRBJ1-1; D is undetermined. The germline V and J ends were trimmed by 3 bases and 0 bases, with 11 bases remaining between them. The CDR3 covers 15 residues. The germline V gene has CDR1 KGHSH and CDR2 LQKENI. CDR3 sequence reads: CASSPTVSLNTEAFF. Here the CDR3 DNA reads TGTGCCAGCTCACCTACGGTTAGCCTGAACACTGAAGCTTTCTTT. Full variable domain (missing parts from reference TRBV18 and TRBJ1-1): NAGVMQNPRHLVRRRGQEARLRCSPMKGHSHVYWYRQLPEEGLKFMVYLQKENIIDESGMPKERFSAEFPKEGPSILRIQQVVRGDSAAYFCASSPTVSLNTEAFFGQGTRLTVV.

Ten or more counts support this clonotype. The rearrangement uses TRBV29-1 and TRBJ1-1; D gene ambiguous. CDR3 length equals 12 residues. V lost 3 bases, J lost 3 bases, and 8 bases lay in between. Germline V CDR1 and CDR2: SQVTM, ANQGSEA. CDR3 protein: CSVDSLDTEAFF. The DNA for the CDR3 is TGCAGCGTTGATAGCCTGGACACTGAAGCTTTCTTT.

This clonotype was seen ten or more times. This rearrangement joins TRBV4-1 to TRBJ1-2; D not certain. This CDR3 has 19 amino acids. The germline gives CDR1 MGHRA, CDR2 YSYEKL. The V end was cut by 0 bases, the J end by 5 bases, with 25 bases between. The CDR3 loop reads CASSQDYVETALKFYGYTF. CDR3 nucleotide sequence: TGCGCCAGCAGCCAAGACTACGTCGAAACCGCCCTGAAATTTTATGGCTACACCTTC.

As concerns this clonotype: A read error may explain this, as a much larger clone is one base away. The chain uses TRBV6-1 and TRBJ2-3, with 10 positions matching TRBD2. Per germline, CDR1 MNHNS and CDR2 SASEGT. CDR3 length: 15 residues. V gave up 5 bases and J gave up 4 bases; unmatched junction bases: 6. This CDR3 reads CASSSGAGGPDTQYF. The CDR3 DNA follows: TGTGCCAGCAGTAGTGGAGCGGGGGGGCCAGATACGCAGTATTTT.

On this clonotype itself: A much bigger clone sits one base away, suggesting this may be a read error. Likely a read error: the CDR3 ends without its conserved phenylalanine or tryptophan. The chain has TRBV6-2 or TRBV6-3 and TRBJ1-2, with D tentatively TRBD1 (5 bases). The CDR3 contains 17 residues. V lost 2 bases and J 4 bases, leaving 20 bases between the germline ends. The germline gives CDR1 MNHEY, CDR2 SVGEGT. The CDR3 DNA reads TGTGCCAGCAGTTACCGAATTGAGACAGACGAGGTCTATGGCTACACCCTC. This encodes CASSYRIETDEVYGYTL.

This clonotype was seen many times. V and J are TRBV5-1 and TRBJ1-6; 9 bases are a match to TRBD1. This CDR3 has 15 amino acids. Trimming cost V 0 bases and J 9 bases; bases outside gene matches: 4. In germline, CDR1 is SGHRS, CDR2 YFSETQ. The chain's CDR3 is CASSLDRQGGSPLHF. The DNA of the CDR3 is TGCGCCAGCAGCTTGGATCGACAGGGGGGTTCACCCCTCCACTTT.

This clonotype was detected many times. The chain combines TRBV6-6 with TRBJ1-6; D uncertain. V lost 2 bases and J lost 5, with 16 bases in between. The CDR3 has 17 amino acids. CDR1 is MNHNY and CDR2 is SVGAGI in the germline V gene (reference sequence). The CDR3 here is CASSYPGVLGHNSPLHF. The CDR3 nucleotides are TGTGCCAGCAGTTACCCCGGGGTTCTTGGCCATAATTCACCCCTCCACTTT.

The CDR3 nucleotides are TGTGCCAGCAGCCCTGATGCCCGGGGGAATGAGCAGTTCTTC. This encodes CASSPDARGNEQFF. The V call is TRBV7-3, the J call TRBJ2-1, with TRBD2 as a possible D gene (6 bases). Germline CDR1 reads SGHTA; CDR2 reads FQGTGA. V lost 5 bases and J lost 7, with 15 bases in between. CDR3 length: 14 residues.

The chain carries TRBV5-1 and TRBJ1-1, with D maybe TRBD1 (5 bases). Trimming took off 5 bases at V and 4 bases at J, with 12 bases between the two ends. Germline lookup yields CDR1 SGHRS and CDR2 YFSETQ. The CDR3 consists of 13 residues. The chain's CDR3 is CASSFIGGTEAFF. In DNA, the CDR3 is TGCGCCAGCAGTTTCATCGGGGGCACTGAAGCTTTCTTT.

This clonotype was seen at least ten times. The chain couples TRBV18 to TRBJ2-4; the D gene is possibly TRBD1 (5 bases). The CDR3 length is 19 residues. CDR1 is KGHSH, CDR2 LQKENI, per germline. V dropped 2 bases and J dropped 0 bases, with 20 bases sitting between them. This CDR3 reads CASSPSAPRQTLAKNIQYF. CDR3 coding DNA: TGTGCCAGCTCACCATCCGCCCCCCGACAGACCTTAGCCAAAAACATTCAGTACTTC.